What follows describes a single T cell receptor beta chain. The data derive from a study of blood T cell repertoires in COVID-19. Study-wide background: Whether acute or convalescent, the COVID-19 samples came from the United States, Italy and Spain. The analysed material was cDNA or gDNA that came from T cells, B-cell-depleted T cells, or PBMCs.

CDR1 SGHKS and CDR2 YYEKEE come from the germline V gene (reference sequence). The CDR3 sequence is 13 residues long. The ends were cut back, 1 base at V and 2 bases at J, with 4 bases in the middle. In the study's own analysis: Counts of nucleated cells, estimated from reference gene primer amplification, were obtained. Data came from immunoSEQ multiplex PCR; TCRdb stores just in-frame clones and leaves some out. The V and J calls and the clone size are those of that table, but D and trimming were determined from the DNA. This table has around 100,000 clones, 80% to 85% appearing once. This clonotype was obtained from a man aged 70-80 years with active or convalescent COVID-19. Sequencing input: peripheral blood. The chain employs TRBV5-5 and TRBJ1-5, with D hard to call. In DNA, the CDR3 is TGTGCCAGCAGCTTGACGGGCAATCAGCCCCAGCATTTT. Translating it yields CASSLTGNQPQHF.